These T cell receptor beta chains were read from a single sample in a study of response to subunit inactivated influenza vaccine. From the RT-PCR reads, TCRdb called clonotypes with MiXCR, one entry per CDR3 protein. The data show about 570,000 distinct CDR3 sequences, with about 11% seen just once and 9.5% to 12% held by the top ten. This same sample was also taken into another study, of T cells expressing NK-cell markers.

Material: PBMCs from blood, obtained on the day of vaccination. The origin of the receptors is a man in his fifties or sixties who received an inactivated influenza vaccine. Each CDR3 is given without its conserved first and last residue.

cdr3_length | j_call | v_call | cdr3_aa
10 | TRBJ1-4 | TRBV5-4 | ASSLGDEKLF
12 | TRBJ1-1 | TRBV5-1 | ASTTDRWDTEAF
12 | TRBJ1-2 | TRBV9 | ASSVAGSNYGYT
14 | TRBJ2-3 | TRBV10-3 | AISLPPSLGQDTQY
13 | TRBJ2-5 | TRBV9 | ASSVGGALQETQY
13 | TRBJ1-1 | TRBV14 | ASSLAWGMNTEAF
11 | TRBJ2-2 | TRBV7-2 | ASSFRTTGELF
13 | TRBJ2-3 | TRBV5-1 | ASSFGSAGSDTQY
14 | TRBJ2-6 | TRBV5-1 | ASIGSTYSGANVLT
12 | TRBJ2-1 | TRBV28 | ASSLLSGNGEQF
13 | TRBJ2-3 | TRBV24-1 | ATSDLRGSFDTQY
10 | TRBJ2-1 | TRBV5-6 | ASSFSVYEQF
11 | TRBJ1-2 | TRBV20-1 | SARDFAANGYT
12 | TRBJ2-3 | TRBV6-1 | ASSVSPGTDTQY
12 | TRBJ1-5 | TRBV7-2 | ASSLGVGNQPQH
10 | TRBJ1-1 | TRBV11-1 | ASSPWNTEAF
13 | TRBJ2-1 | TRBV29-1 | SVSPRQGGHNEQF
14 | TRBJ2-7 | TRBV28 | ATNDRVIKGTYEQY
12 | TRBJ1-5 | TRBV20-1 | SAIGHKVNQPQH
10 | TRBJ2-7 | TRBV7-9 | ASSPNGKEQY
11 | TRBJ2-7 | TRBV5-1 | ASSLEAGYEQY
13 | TRBJ2-3 | TRBV18 | ASSPGIAGTDTQY
11 | TRBJ2-3 | TRBV29-1 | SVKGDPWNTQY
11 | TRBJ2-7 | TRBV6-2/TRBV6-3 | ASSQRADYEQY
12 | TRBJ1-1 | TRBV6-2/TRBV6-3 | ASSSLQGFTEAF
13 | TRBJ2-1 | TRBV7-2 | ASSLRGLGGDEQF
14 | TRBJ1-1 | TRBV6-1 | ASSPQGARLMTEAF
11 | TRBJ2-5 | TRBV29-1 | SVGGQAGETQY
14 | TRBJ2-6 | TRBV20-1 | SASVQGRRGANVLT
13 | TRBJ2-1 | TRBV7-8 | ASSLGGWIYNEQF
12 | TRBJ1-2 | TRBV7-2 | ASSRIQLNYGYT
16 | TRBJ2-1 | TRBV12-3/TRBV12-4 | ASGLTGGLYSSYNEQF
13 | TRBJ2-5 | TRBV12-3/TRBV12-4 | ASSLYRNRQETQY
12 | TRBJ2-3 | TRBV6-5 | ASSYSTGTDTQY
12 | TRBJ2-1 | TRBV20-1 | SATSGQLYNEQF
12 | TRBJ1-1 | TRBV29-1 | SVLTRQLNTEAF
15 | TRBJ2-1 | TRBV6-1 | ASSEAIQTCGYNEQF
12 | TRBJ1-1 | TRBV5-5 | ASTSAPENTEAF
12 | TRBJ2-3 | TRBV5-1 | ASSSQGPTDTQY
15 | TRBJ2-2 | TRBV6-2/TRBV6-3 | ASSRMHGQGATGELF
13 | TRBJ1-2 | TRBV12-3/TRBV12-4 | ASSIRDRDHYGYT
13 | TRBJ1-3 | TRBV2 | ASSAGSRSGNTIY
15 | TRBJ1-4 | TRBV3-1 | ASSQDVFGATNEKLF
13 | TRBJ2-7 | TRBV6-5 | ASSYSLGDLRYQY
14 | TRBJ1-5 | TRBV6-2/TRBV6-3 | ASTDPSGGGGQPQH
11 | TRBJ1-5 | TRBV27 | ASSLVGTQPQH
13 | TRBJ2-1 | TRBV7-8 | ASSLASGGWNEQF
12 | TRBJ1-5 | TRBV6-2/TRBV6-3 | ASSTVGGSQPQD
13 | TRBJ2-2 | TRBV5-1 | ASSPGFFSTGELF
13 | TRBJ2-1 | TRBV12-3/TRBV12-4 | ASSSAGTRWSEQF